The source of this TCR beta chain is a study of blood T cell repertoires in COVID-19. From germline, CDR1 is SGHRS and CDR2 YFSETQ. This CDR3 has 15 residues. Trimming pared 0 bases from V and 1 base from J, leaving 10 bases between. Using immunoSEQ multiplex PCR, the repertoire was profiled, and TCRdb retains in-frame clones only, with some absent. The sample shows 250,000 to 350,000 clones, more than 70% of them seen only once. The sequencing sample was made of peripheral blood. The sequence was collected from a woman in her twenties or thirties with COVID-19, enrolled during active disease. V gene TRBV5-1 combines with J gene TRBJ2-5; a possible D gene is TRBD2 (6 bases). The CDR3 is CASSLGGAVQETQYF. In DNA, the CDR3 is TGCGCCAGCAGCTTGGGCGGGGCAGTCCAAGAGACCCAGTACTTC. The full variable domain, completed using reference TRBV5-1 and TRBJ2-5, is KAGVTQTPRYLIKTRGQQVTLSCSPISGHRSVSWYQQTPGQGLQFLFEYFSETQRNKGNFPGRFSGRQFSNSRSEMNVSTLELGDSALYLCASSLGGAVQETQYFGPGTRLLVL.